This T cell receptor (beta chain) derives from a study of T-cell memory formation after mild COVID-19. Study as a whole: In these data, TCR clusters were largely donor specific.

This CDR3 contains 14 residues. J lost 3 bases, V lost 0 bases, and 4 bases had no gene match. The germline CDR1 and CDR2 sequences are SQVTM and ANQGSEA. This clonotype was recorded a few times. Its target is unknown. Study-wide points: There was a balanced CD4/CD8 profile in clones contracting day 15 to 85, and later expanders leaned CD4+.

TCRdb itself ran the 5' RACE reads through MiXCR, one entry per CDR3 protein. The data hold approximately 440,000 distinct CDR3 sequences, with 20% observed a single time. This TCR was recovered from an adult woman who had mild COVID-19 (a few samples of this study predate the infection). Cell type and time point are not known. Input material: PBMCs or a T cell subset sorted from them (not recorded which). The J gene is TRBJ1-2, the V gene TRBV29-1; 7 bases fit TRBD1. CDR3 bases: TGCAGCGTTGAAGAGGGACAGCCCTACTATGGCTACACCTTC. Amino acid sequence: CSVEEGQPYYGYTF. Full variable domain (rest looked up from reference TRBV29-1 and TRBJ1-2): SAVISQKPSRDICQRGTSLTIQCQVDSQVTMMFWYRQQPGQSLTLIATANQGSEATYESGFVIDKFPISRPNLTFSTLTVSNMSPEDSSIYLCSVEEGQPYYGYTFGSGTRLTVV.